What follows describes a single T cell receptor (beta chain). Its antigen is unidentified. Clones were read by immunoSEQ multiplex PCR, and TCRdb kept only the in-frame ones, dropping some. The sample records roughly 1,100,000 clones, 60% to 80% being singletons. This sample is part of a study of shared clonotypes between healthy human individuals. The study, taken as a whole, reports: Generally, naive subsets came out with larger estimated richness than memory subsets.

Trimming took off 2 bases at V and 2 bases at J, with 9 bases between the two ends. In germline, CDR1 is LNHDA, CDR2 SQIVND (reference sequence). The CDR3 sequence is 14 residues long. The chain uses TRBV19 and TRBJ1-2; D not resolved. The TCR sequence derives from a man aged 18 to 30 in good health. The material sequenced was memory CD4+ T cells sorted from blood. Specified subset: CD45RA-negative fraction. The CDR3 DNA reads TGTGCCAGTAGTATATCGGCTCAAAACTATGGCTACACCTTC. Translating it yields CASSISAQNYGYTF.